One and the same sample provided the 25 T cell receptor beta chains below, sequenced in a study of cytomegalovirus exposure and HLA in healthy donors. In the PCR, 60 Vbeta and 13 Jbeta primers were used. Generated by immunoSEQ multiplex PCR, the TCRdb table keeps only in-frame clones and is missing some. Of roughly 34,000 clones listed, about 80% are singletons. The sequenced sample was PBMCs. These receptors were obtained from a male donor in good health and CMV-seronegative.

This chain links TRBV5-5 with TRBJ1-1; TRBD1 matches 7 bases. CDR1 is SGHKS and CDR2 is YYEKEE in the germline V gene (reference sequence). V trimming: 4 bases; J trimming: 4 bases; junction bases outside the gene matches: 10. This CDR3 spans 15 amino acids. The CDR3 here is CASSPLRGRSTEAFF. The CDR3 nucleotides read TGTGCCAGCAGCCCCCTAAGGGGGCGAAGCACTGAAGCTTTCTTT.

The genes are TRBV7-6 and TRBJ2-1; 9 positions agree with TRBD2. Germline-derived CDR1 and CDR2 are SGHVS and FNYEAQ. Unmatched junction bases numbered 2, after V lost 1 base and J lost 7 bases. The CDR3 is 14 amino acids. CDR3: CASSLGRGGNEQFF. CDR3 in DNA: TGTGCCAGCAGCTTAGGGCGGGGGGGTAATGAGCAGTTCTTC.

The CDR3 sequence: CASRAGRTYEQYF. The CDR3 nucleotides are TGTGCCAGCAGAGCGGGACGGACCTACGAGCAGTACTTC. V usage is TRBV6-1 and J usage is TRBJ2-7; TRBD2 matches at 7 bases. Germline assignment: CDR1 MNHNS and CDR2 SASEGT. The V segment lost 6 bases and the J segment 2 bases; nucleotides outside the gene matches: 4. The CDR3 consists of 13 residues.

The gene calls are TRBV7-9 and TRBJ1-5; maybe TRBD1 (6 bases). This CDR3 is built from 16 residues. Trimming pared 5 bases from V and 0 bases from J, leaving 14 bases between. Germline V gene sequence: CDR1 SEHNR, CDR2 FQNEAQ (reference sequence). CDR3 DNA: TGTGCCAGCAGCCGTTCTCCCAGGGGTAGCAATCAGCCCCAGCATTTT. Its translation is CASSRSPRGSNQPQHF.

The chain combines TRBV5-6 with TRBJ2-5, with 10 bases identical to TRBD2. Trimming took 2 bases from V and 1 from J; bases not matched to a gene: 2. This CDR3 comprises 15 residues. The germline gives CDR1 SGHDT, CDR2 YYEEEE. The CDR3 spells CASSFLAGAQETQYF. In DNA, the CDR3 is TGTGCCAGCAGCTTTCTAGCGGGAGCCCAAGAGACCCAGTACTTC.

This clone was detected a few times. V is TRBV19 and J is TRBJ2-1; possible D gene TRBD1, 6 bases. V lost 6 bases and J 0 bases, leaving 9 bases between the germline ends. CDR1 LNHDA and CDR2 SQIVND come from the germline V gene (reference sequence). This CDR3 region has 14 residues. Written as DNA, the CDR3 is TGTGCCAGTAGACCACAGGGCTCCTACAATGAGCAGTTCTTC. Residues: CASRPQGSYNEQFF. The full variable domain, in which reference TRBV19 and TRBJ2-1 provide the parts outside the CDR3, is DGGITQSPKYLFRKEGQNVTLSCEQNLNHDAMYWYRQDPGQGLRLIYYSQIVNDFQKGDIAEGYSVSREKKESFPLTVTSAQKNPTAFYLCASRPQGSYNEQFFGPGTRLTVL.

This chain links TRBV5-1 with TRBJ2-7, with 11 bases lining up with TRBD2. CDR1 is SGHRS, CDR2 YFSETQ, per germline. The CDR3 length is 14 residues. The ends lost 1 base at V and 6 bases at J; junction bases unmatched: 3. CDR3 DNA sequence: TGCGCCAGCAGCTTGAGGCTAGCGGGAGGCGAGCAGTACTTC. Its translation: CASSLRLAGGEQYF.

The J gene is TRBJ2-7, the V gene TRBV4-2; 7 bases map to TRBD1. CDR1 and CDR2 (germline): LGHNA, YNFKEQ. The CDR3 contains 15 residues. V shed 4 bases, J shed 3 bases, and the junction held 9 bases outside the gene matches. CDR3 sequence: CASSLFRGQSYEQYF. The DNA of the CDR3 is TGTGCCAGCAGCCTCTTCCGGGGACAGAGCTACGAGCAGTACTTC.

The rearrangement joins TRBV2 to TRBJ1-1; no reliable D call. Germline assignment: CDR1 SNHLY and CDR2 FYNNEI. Trimming removed 6 bases from V and 1 base from J, with 12 bases in between. CDR3 size: 14 residues. This CDR3 is CASRAGLKNTEAFF. The CDR3 coding sequence is TGTGCCAGCAGGGCTGGACTGAAGAACACTGAAGCTTTCTTT. Supplemented by reference TRBV2 and TRBJ1-1, the full variable domain reads EPEVTQTPSHQVTQMGQEVILRCVPISNHLYFYWYRQILGQKVEFLVSFYNNEISEKSEIFDDQFSVERPDGSNFTLKIRSTKLEDSAMYFCASRAGLKNTEAFFGQGTRLTVV.

The V gene is TRBV7-9, the J gene TRBJ2-7; the D gene is possibly TRBD2 (6 bases). The germline V and J ends were trimmed by 5 bases and 5 bases, with 16 bases remaining between them. The V gene's germline CDR1 is SEHNR and CDR2 FQNEAQ (reference sequence). The CDR3 spans 14 residues. The CDR3 sequence: CASSQGTLPHEQYF. In nucleotides, the CDR3 is TGTGCCAGCAGCCAAGGGACTCTTCCCCACGAGCAGTACTTC.

In this sample, this clone turned up once. The chain is built from TRBV4-3 and TRBJ2-7, with TRBD2 as a possible D gene (6 bases). From germline, CDR1 is LGHNA and CDR2 YSLEER. V gave up 0 bases and J gave up 5 bases, with 14 bases separating them. The CDR3 contains 15 residues. Written as DNA, the CDR3 is TGCGCCAGCAGCCAAGATTCTAGCGTCGGCAACGAGCAGTACTTC. Residues: CASSQDSSVGNEQYF.

V gene TRBV9 combines with J gene TRBJ2-2; the D gene is possibly TRBD1 (5 bases). Germline CDR1 and CDR2: SGDLS and YYNGEE. Trimming removed 0 bases at V and 5 bases at J, with 8 bases between. The CDR3 extends over 14 amino acids. CDR3 nucleotide sequence: TGTGCCAGCAGCGTAGTAGCAGGGACCGGGGAGCTGTTTTTT. It translates to CASSVVAGTGELFF.

This chain connects TRBV6-1 to TRBJ1-1, with D uncertain. The germline CDR1 and CDR2 sequences are MNHNS and SASEGT. V lost 3 bases, J lost 4 bases, and 15 bases lay in between. The CDR3 extends over 15 amino acids. CDR3 amino acids: CASSDPGQRFTEAFF. The CDR3, as DNA: TGTGCCAGCAGTGACCCAGGCCAACGGTTCACTGAAGCTTTCTTT.

This clone occurred a few times. V gene TRBV5-1 combines with J gene TRBJ2-6; 9 bases align to TRBD1. V was pared by 0 bases and J by 4 bases, with 5 bases of the junction left unmatched. Germline V gives CDR1 SGHRS, CDR2 YFSETQ. The CDR3 runs to 17 residues. The CDR3 here is CASSLGDRVLGANVLTF. CDR3 in DNA: TGCGCCAGCAGCTTGGGGGACAGGGTATTAGGGGCCAACGTCCTGACTTTC.

The chain combines TRBV27 with TRBJ2-5; 8 positions match TRBD1. Trimming at V came to 6 bases and at J to 5 bases, leaving 11 bases not matched to a gene. Germline V lookup: CDR1 MNHEY, CDR2 SMNVEV (reference sequence). The CDR3 sequence is 15 residues long. Written as DNA, the CDR3 is TGTGCCAGCAGCTCTAGATCAGGGGGCGCGGAGACCCAGTACTTC. It specifies CASSSRSGGAETQYF.

This clone was picked up one time. The V gene is TRBV9, the J gene TRBJ2-3, with 10 bases aligning to TRBD2. Germline trimming cut 4 bases from V and 4 bases from J; bases unmatched to any gene: 9. This CDR3 is built from 16 residues. Germline-derived CDR1 and CDR2 are SGDLS and YYNGEE. Here the CDR3 reads CASSSSPGLASDTQYF. The DNA of the CDR3 is TGTGCCAGCAGCTCCTCTCCGGGACTAGCGTCAGATACGCAGTATTTT. Filled out from reference TRBV9 and TRBJ2-3, the complete variable domain reads DSGVTQTPKHLITATGQRVTLRCSPRSGDLSVYWYQQSLDQGLQFLIQYYNGEERAKGNILERFSAQQFPDLHSELNLSSLELGDSALYFCASSSSPGLASDTQYFGPGTRLTVL.

V gene TRBV30 combines with J gene TRBJ2-7, with D possibly being TRBD2 (6 bases). The germline V and J ends were trimmed by 3 bases and 5 bases, with 17 bases remaining between them. From germline, CDR1 is GTSNPN and CDR2 SVGIG (reference sequence). This CDR3 is built from 14 residues. CDR3 region: CAWSLGTDNHEQYF. Written as DNA, the CDR3 is TGTGCCTGGAGCCTCGGGACTGATAACCACGAGCAGTACTTC.

The J gene is TRBJ1-2, the V gene TRBV29-1; 11 bases agree with TRBD1. V was clipped by 6 bases and J by 0 bases; unmatched bases: 6. Germline values: CDR1 SQVTM, CDR2 ANQGSEA. The CDR3 loop spans 15 amino acids. The CDR3 DNA reads TGCAGCGTCCGACAGGGACAGGGGGCTAACTATGGCTACACCTTC. Its translation: CSVRQGQGANYGYTF.

This chain connects TRBV18 to TRBJ1-3; 9 bases fit TRBD1. In germline, CDR1 is KGHSH, CDR2 LQKENI. This CDR3 contains 15 residues. J lost 4 bases, V lost 2 bases, and 3 bases had no gene match. The chain's CDR3 is CASSPNRGLGNTIYF. CDR3 DNA: TGTGCCAGCTCACCAAACAGGGGGCTCGGAAACACCATATATTTT.

The V and J genes are TRBV12-5 and TRBJ2-3, with 7 nucleotides matching TRBD2. The V gene end was trimmed by 3 bases and the J gene end by 6 bases; junction bases not matched to a gene: 6. The CDR3 is made up of 14 amino acids. CDR1 and CDR2 (germline): LGHNT, FRNRAP. The chain's CDR3 is CASGLPAGSDTQYF. CDR3 nucleotide sequence: TGTGCTAGTGGTTTACCAGCGGGGAGCGATACGCAGTATTTT. The full variable domain, its missing parts supplied by reference TRBV12-5 and TRBJ2-3, is DARVTQTPRHKVTEMGQEVTMRCQPILGHNTVFWYRQTMMQGLELLAYFRNRAPLDDSGMPKDRFSAEMPDATLATLKIQPSEPRDSAVYFCASGLPAGSDTQYFGPGTRLTVL.

A few counts support this clone. The chain has TRBV6-1 and TRBJ2-5; the D gene is possibly TRBD2 (7 bases). The CDR3 is 16 residues long. V lost 1 base, J lost 4 bases, and 16 bases lay in between. Germline lookup yields CDR1 MNHNS and CDR2 SASEGT. The CDR3: CASSEGRGGLGETQYF. The DNA of the CDR3 is TGTGCCAGCAGTGAAGGGCGCGGGGGCCTTGGAGAGACCCAGTACTTC.

The chain combines TRBV7-2 with TRBJ2-7; TRBD2 aligns across 8 bases. Trimming removed 4 bases from V and 2 bases from J; junction bases left unmatched: 7. Germline CDR1 reads SGHTA; CDR2 reads FQGNSA. There are 15 residues in the CDR3. The CDR3 reads CASSWSGGLTYEQYF. The CDR3 coding sequence is TGTGCCAGCAGCTGGTCGGGAGGGCTGACCTACGAGCAGTACTTC.

The rearrangement joins TRBV2 to TRBJ1-5, with TRBD1 matching 8 bases. CDR1 is SNHLY and CDR2 is FYNNEI in the germline V gene. With V trimmed by 8 bases and J by 3 bases, 6 bases remained unmatched. This CDR3 region has 14 residues. The CDR3 protein is CASGRDRSNQPQHF. The CDR3 DNA sequence: TGTGCCAGCGGGCGGGACAGGTCCAATCAGCCCCAGCATTTT.

The chain carries TRBV5-1 and TRBJ1-1; the match to TRBD1 covers 9 bases. Trimming cost V 4 bases and J 4 bases; bases outside gene matches: 8. The CDR3 has 15 amino acids. Germline assignment: CDR1 SGHRS and CDR2 YFSETQ. The CDR3 is CASSIAGTGSTEAFF. Written as DNA, the CDR3 is TGCGCCAGCAGCATCGCCGGGACAGGGTCCACTGAAGCTTTCTTT.

By share, this clone counts as large (0.1 to 1%). Here the CDR3 DNA reads TGTGCCAGTAGCCCCGCGGACAGGGGGCTTTTCGAGCAGTACTTC. This sequence encodes CASSPADRGLFEQYF. V and J are TRBV19 and TRBJ2-7, with 11 bases that match TRBD1. The germline V gene encodes CDR1 LNHDA and CDR2 SQIVND (reference sequence). The trim removed 6 bases at V and 6 bases at J, leaving 10 bases unmatched. There are 15 residues in the CDR3.